This T cell receptor (beta chain) was obtained from a study of T cell changes during pregnancy in multiple sclerosis. The germline V gene has CDR1 SGHRS and CDR2 YFSETQ. The CDR3 has 15 amino acids. V lost 3 bases, J lost 2 bases, and 3 bases stayed unmatched. Here immunoSEQ multiplex PCR was the method, and the copy in TCRdb shows in-frame clones only, minus some. The sample lists 58,000 or so clones; 80% to 95% were seen once. The V gene is TRBV5-1, the J gene TRBJ2-3; 10 bases are shared with TRBD2. This TCR was recovered from a female donor with multiple sclerosis, enrolled in a pregnancy study. The sample in question was CD4+ T cells from peripheral blood mononuclear cells, obtained in the third trimester of pregnancy. CDR3 nucleotide sequence: TGCGCCAGCAGCTATAGCGGGGGGTCCACAGATACGCAGTATTTT. It codes for CASSYSGGSTDTQYF. The full variable domain, with the rest looked up from reference TRBV5-1 and TRBJ2-3, is KAGVTQTPRYLIKTRGQQVTLSCSPISGHRSVSWYQQTPGQGLQFLFEYFSETQRNKGNFPGRFSGRQFSNSRSEMNVSTLELGDSALYLCASSYSGGSTDTQYFGPGTRLTVL.